These T cell receptor beta chains were read from a single sample in a study of blood T cell repertoires in COVID-19. Profiled with immunoSEQ multiplex PCR; TCRdb holds only in-frame clones, not every one. The repertoire consists of around 210,000 clones, with around three quarters occurring once and the leading ten covering approximately 6%. Sequencing was done on a sample of peripheral blood. The receptor source for this set is a woman between 70 and 85 years old with acute or convalescent COVID-19. The CDR3 runs from the conserved cysteine through the conserved F or W. The D gene is left open where the match is weak. Some rows have no size entry. The others give once, few or many, or a class for an expanded clone.

j_call v_call d_call clone_size cdr3_aa cdr3_nt
TRBJ2-7 TRBV24-1 TRBD2 NA CATSDLLQMLAVTYEQYF TGTGCCACCAGTGATTTGCTTCAAATGCTAGCGGTTACCTACGAGCAGTACTTC
TRBJ2-7 TRBV11-1 TRBD2 NA CASSLEAGGAYEQYF TGTGCCAGCAGCTTAGAAGCGGGAGGTGCCTACGAGCAGTACTTC
TRBJ2-1 TRBV9 TRBD2 few CASSETPLLAGGVDEQFF TGTGCCAGCAGCGAGACCCCCCTACTAGCGGGAGGAGTCGATGAGCAGTTCTTC
TRBJ2-1 TRBV19 TRBD2 few CASSPVGQGGYNEQFF TGTGCCAGTAGCCCCGTAGGGCAGGGAGGGTACAATGAGCAGTTCTTC
TRBJ2-3 TRBV13 TRBD2 few CASSLWAVSLAGDTQYF TGTGCCAGCAGCTTATGGGCCGTGAGCCTAGCGGGAGATACGCAGTATTTT
TRBJ2-1 TRBV4-1 TRBD2 NA CASSYGTSAGNEQFF TGCGCCAGCAGCTATGGGACTAGCGCTGGCAATGAGCAGTTCTTC
TRBJ1-4 TRBV5-1 TRBD1 NA CASSWGAGGPAEKLFF TGCGCCAGCAGCTGGGGGGCAGGGGGCCCCGCGGAAAAACTGTTTTTT
TRBJ2-1 TRBV19 NA NA CASSTRLSSYNEQFF TGTGCCAGCAGTACCCGACTAAGCTCCTACAATGAGCAGTTCTTC
TRBJ2-1 TRBV2 TRBD1 NA CASSDQGAYNEQFF TGTGCCAGCAGTGATCAGGGGGCCTACAATGAGCAGTTCTTC
TRBJ2-2 TRBV13 NA NA CASSLEAGGELFF TGTGCCAGCAGCTTAGAAGCAGGGGGGGAGCTGTTTTTT
TRBJ2-5 TRBV12-3/TRBV12-4 NA NA CASRGGLGQTQYF TGTGCCAGCAGGGGGGGGCTCGGGCAGACCCAGTACTTC
TRBJ2-1 TRBV10-1 NA NA CASSEVSGIFSSYNEQFF TGCGCCAGCAGTGAGGTTAGCGGAATTTTTAGCTCCTACAATGAGCAGTTCTTC
TRBJ2-7 TRBV6-1 NA NA CASSEALQGGPYEQYF TGTGCCAGCAGTGAAGCGTTACAGGGGGGGCCCTACGAGCAGTACTTC
TRBJ2-2 TRBV6-6 TRBD2 NA CAAARLRELGELFF TGTGCCGCAGCCAGGTTGCGGGAGCTAGGGGAGCTGTTTTTT
TRBJ1-5 TRBV4-1 NA NA CASSLTGYQPQHF TGCGCCAGCAGCCTGACAGGCTATCAGCCCCAGCATTTT
TRBJ2-5 TRBV11-3 NA NA CASSLELPGSQETQYF TGTGCCAGCAGCTTAGAATTGCCAGGGTCGCAAGAGACCCAGTACTTC
TRBJ2-2 TRBV6-6 TRBD2 once CASRPSGRDTGELFF TGTGCCAGCAGACCTAGCGGGAGGGACACCGGGGAGCTGTTTTTT
TRBJ1-5 TRBV28 NA few CASSYPQGGGGFFQPQHF TGTGCCAGCAGTTATCCTCAAGGCGGGGGTGGATTTTTTCAGCCCCAGCATTTT